This entry lists 13 T cell receptor beta chains sequenced from one sample in a study of T cells expressing NK-cell markers. TCRdb re-called the 5' RACE reads, yielding one record per CDR3 amino acid sequence without DNA. The sample has a few hundred thousand distinct CDR3 sequences. The sample comprised blood T cells: a sorted CD56 or NKG2C T cell subset, CD4+ or CD8+ T cells, or bulk PBMC T cells (not recorded which). Receptors were obtained from a man aged 18 to 69 in good health.

The chain recombines TRBV21-1 with TRBJ1-1. TRBV21-1 is an annotated pseudogene. The CDR3 covers 14 residues. The CDR3 sequence: CASSKYRENTEAFF.

The chain combines TRBV20-1 with TRBJ2-5; TCRdb returns TRBD2, unconfirmable since there is no DNA. This CDR3 spans 17 amino acids. Germline assignment: CDR1 DFQATT and CDR2 SNEGSKA (reference sequence). The CDR3 region is CSAQGLAGGLSSETQYF.

The chain combines TRBV18 with TRBJ1-4; without DNA, the TCRdb call of TRBD1 cannot be checked. This CDR3 has 16 residues. Germline CDR1 KGHSH, CDR2 LQKENI. The CDR3 loop is CASSPRQGETNEKLFF. The whole variable domain, filled in from reference TRBV18 and TRBJ1-4, reads NAGVMQNPRHLVRRRGQEARLRCSPMKGHSHVYWYRQLPEEGLKFMVYLQKENIIDESGMPKERFSAEFPKEGPSILRIQQVVRGDSAAYFCASSPRQGETNEKLFFGSGTQLSVL.

V and J are TRBV7-9 and TRBJ2-5; no DNA is available, so the TRBD1 call from TCRdb remains unchecked. Germline-derived CDR1 and CDR2 are SEHNR and FQNEAQ (reference sequence). This CDR3 region has 16 residues. The CDR3 protein is CASSPDDRAIQETQYF.

This sequence joins TRBV20-1 and TRBJ1-6; TCRdb calls TRBD1, which cannot be checked without DNA. Germline CDR1 reads DFQATT; CDR2 reads SNEGSKA (reference sequence). CDR3 size: 15 residues. The CDR3: CSAPGQGADNSPLHF.

The genes are TRBV15 and TRBJ2-1. Germline V gene data show CDR1 as LNHNV and CDR2 as YYDKDF (reference sequence). The CDR3 length is 17 residues. The CDR3 sequence is CATSRSYRGSSYNEQFF.

This sequence joins TRBV5-1 and TRBJ2-2; TCRdb's D call of TRBD1 is untestable without DNA. Germline CDR1 SGHRS, CDR2 YFSETQ. This CDR3 has 18 residues. This chain's CDR3 is CASSARQGAISNTGELFF.

This chain links TRBV7-3 with TRBJ1-1; TCRdb lists TRBD1, though no DNA is available to test this call. This CDR3 has 14 residues. Germline V gene sequence: CDR1 SGHTA, CDR2 FQGTGA. The CDR3 protein is CASSPSTGPTEAFF.

V and J are TRBV18 and TRBJ1-5. The CDR3 is 17 residues long. Germline V gene sequence: CDR1 KGHSH, CDR2 LQKENI. The CDR3 protein is CASSTDIGVYSNQPQHF.

J is TRBJ2-3 and V is TRBV18; lacking DNA, the TRBD2 call made by TCRdb goes unchecked. The CDR3 runs 14 residues. CDR1 KGHSH and CDR2 LQKENI come from the germline V gene. CDR3 residues: CASRLAGATDTQYF.

This chain uses TRBV11-2 with TRBJ2-1; TCRdb's D call, TRBD1, is unchecked because there is no DNA. In germline, CDR1 is SGHAT, CDR2 FQNNGV. The CDR3 loop spans 15 amino acids. The CDR3 sequence: CASSLGRGRTYEQFF.

The gene calls are TRBV6-5 and TRBJ2-3; TCRdb's D call of TRBD1 is untestable without DNA. There are 14 residues in the CDR3. Germline V gene data show CDR1 as MNHEY and CDR2 as SVGAGI. The CDR3: CASSYQAGAYTQYF.

J is TRBJ1-1 and V is TRBV4-2. The length of the CDR3 is 16 residues. Germline lookup yields CDR1 LGHNA and CDR2 YNFKEQ. CDR3 protein: CASSQGRHQEDTEAFF.